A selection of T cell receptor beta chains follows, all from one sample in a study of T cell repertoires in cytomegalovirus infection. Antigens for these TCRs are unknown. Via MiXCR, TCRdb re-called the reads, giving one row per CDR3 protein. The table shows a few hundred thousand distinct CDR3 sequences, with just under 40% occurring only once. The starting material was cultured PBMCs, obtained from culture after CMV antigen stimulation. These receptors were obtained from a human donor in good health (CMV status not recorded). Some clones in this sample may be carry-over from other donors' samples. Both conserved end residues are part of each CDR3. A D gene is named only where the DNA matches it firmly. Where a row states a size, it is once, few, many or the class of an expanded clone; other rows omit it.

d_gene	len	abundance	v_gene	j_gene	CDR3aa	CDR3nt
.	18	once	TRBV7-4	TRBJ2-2	CASSSMDNPGKDTGELFF	TGTGCCAGCAGTTCCATGGACAACCCCGGGAAGGACACCGGGGAGCTGTTTTTT
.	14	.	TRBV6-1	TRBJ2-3	CASSEFLAGDTQYF	TGTGCCAGCAGTGAATTTCTAGCAGGGGATACGCAGTATTTT
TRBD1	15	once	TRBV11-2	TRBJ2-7	CASSPQGTGGYEQYF	TGTGCCAGCAGCCCACAGGGGACAGGGGGCTACGAGCAGTACTTC
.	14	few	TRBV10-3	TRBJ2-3	CAISETRTGDTQYF	TGTGCCATCAGTGAGACCCGAACTGGAGATACGCAGTATTTT
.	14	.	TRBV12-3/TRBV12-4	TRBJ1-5	CASSYGYGNQPQHF	TGTGCCAGCAGTTACGGTTACGGGAATCAGCCCCAGCATTTT
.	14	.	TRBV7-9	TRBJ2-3	CASSLGPFLPSFTF	TGTGCCAGCAGCTTAGGACCGTTTCTGCCCTCCTTCACCTTT
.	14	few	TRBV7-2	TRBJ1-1	CASSPQSVNTEAFF	TGTGCCAGCAGCCCCCAGTCGGTGAACACTGAAGCTTTCTTT
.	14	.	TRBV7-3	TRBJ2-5	CASSYTPSPETQYF	TGTGCCAGCAGCTATACCCCTAGTCCGGAGACCCAGTACTTC
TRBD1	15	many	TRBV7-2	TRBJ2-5	CASSPQTGGKETQYF	TGTGCCAGCAGCCCTCAAACAGGGGGAAAAGAGACCCAGTACTTC
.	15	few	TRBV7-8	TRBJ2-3	CASQASRLTTDTQYF	TGTGCCAGTCAGGCATCTAGACTGACCACAGATACGCAGTATTTT
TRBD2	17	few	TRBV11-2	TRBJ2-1	CASSLGRGGSSYNEQFF	TGTGCCAGCAGCTTAGGACGAGGCGGGAGCTCCTACAATGAGCAGTTCTTC
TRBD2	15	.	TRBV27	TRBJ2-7	CASTLLAGGLYEQYF	TGTGCCAGCACCTTGCTAGCGGGAGGGCTCTACGAGCAGTACTTC
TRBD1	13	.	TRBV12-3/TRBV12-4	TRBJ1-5	CASSAGGVQPQHF	TGTGCCAGCAGCGCAGGGGGCGTTCAGCCCCAGCATTTT
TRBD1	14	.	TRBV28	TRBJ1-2	CASGQVLGLRGYTF	TGTGCCAGCGGACAGGTTTTGGGGCTGCGTGGCTACACCTTC
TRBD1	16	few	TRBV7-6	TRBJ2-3	CASSLVGTGYTDTQYF	TGTGCCAGCAGCTTAGTGGGGACAGGATACACAGATACGCAGTATTTT
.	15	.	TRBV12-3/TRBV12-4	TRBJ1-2	CASRPGTPRDYGYTF	TGTGCCAGCAGACCCGGGACCCCGCGTGACTATGGCTACACCTTC
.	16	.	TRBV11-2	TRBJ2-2	CASSPPTREYTGELFF	TGTGCCAGCAGCCCGCCGACTCGGGAGTATACCGGGGAGCTGTTTTTT
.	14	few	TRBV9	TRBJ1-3	CASNNGGSGNTIYF	TGTGCCAGCAACAACGGAGGATCTGGAAACACCATATATTTT
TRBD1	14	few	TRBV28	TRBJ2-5	CASSKGTGGETQYF	TGTGCCAGCAGCAAAGGGACAGGCGGGGAGACCCAGTACTTC
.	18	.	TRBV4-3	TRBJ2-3	CTSSQDQVSGYSTDTQYF	TGCACCAGCAGCCAAGATCAGGTGTCGGGCTACAGCACAGATACGCAGTATTTT
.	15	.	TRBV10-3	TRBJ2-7	CAISESVGAEYEQYF	TGTGCCATCAGTGAGTCTGTGGGGGCGGAATACGAGCAGTACTTC
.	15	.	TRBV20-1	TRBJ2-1	CSASVPGKGRGEQFF	TGCAGTGCTAGCGTTCCGGGAAAAGGAAGGGGTGAGCAGTTCTTC
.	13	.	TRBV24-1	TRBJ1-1	CATTQTGNTEAFF	TGTGCCACCACCCAAACGGGGAACACTGAAGCTTTCTTT
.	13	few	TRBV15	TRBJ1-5	CASRGALDQPQHF	TGTGCTTCGAGGGGGGCCTTGGATCAGCCCCAGCATTTT
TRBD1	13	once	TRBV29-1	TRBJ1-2	CSVLGGQGYGYTF	TGCAGCGTCTTAGGGGGACAGGGCTATGGCTACACCTTC
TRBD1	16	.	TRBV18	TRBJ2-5	CASSPAGQGFRETQYF	TGTGCCAGCTCACCAGCCGGACAGGGTTTTCGGGAGACCCAGTACTTC
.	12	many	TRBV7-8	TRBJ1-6	CASSRADSPLHF	TGTGCCAGCAGCCGGGCCGATTCACCCCTCCACTTT
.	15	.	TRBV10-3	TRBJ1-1	CAISEPLDRTAEAFF	TGTGCCATCAGTGAGCCCCTCGATCGGACCGCTGAAGCTTTCTTT
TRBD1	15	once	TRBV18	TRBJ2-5	CASSPPRTGTETQYF	TGTGCCAGCTCACCACCTCGGACAGGGACAGAGACCCAGTACTTC
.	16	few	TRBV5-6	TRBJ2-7	CASSFYDRDTSYEQYF	TGTGCCAGCAGCTTCTATGACCGGGACACCTCCTACGAGCAGTACTTC
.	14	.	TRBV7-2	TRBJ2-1	CASSPPVGNNEQFF	TGTGCCAGCAGCCCGCCCGTGGGGAACAATGAGCAGTTCTTC
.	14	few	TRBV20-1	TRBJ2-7	CSARRESHLYEQYF	TGCAGTGCTAGACGGGAGTCCCACTTGTACGAGCAGTACTTC
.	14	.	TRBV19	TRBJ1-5	CASSLRGDYQPQHF	TGTGCCAGTAGCCTTCGGGGGGATTATCAGCCCCAGCATTTT
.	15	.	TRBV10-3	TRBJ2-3	CAISVGTSRTDTQYF	TGTGCCATCAGTGTGGGGACATCCCGCACAGATACGCAGTATTTT